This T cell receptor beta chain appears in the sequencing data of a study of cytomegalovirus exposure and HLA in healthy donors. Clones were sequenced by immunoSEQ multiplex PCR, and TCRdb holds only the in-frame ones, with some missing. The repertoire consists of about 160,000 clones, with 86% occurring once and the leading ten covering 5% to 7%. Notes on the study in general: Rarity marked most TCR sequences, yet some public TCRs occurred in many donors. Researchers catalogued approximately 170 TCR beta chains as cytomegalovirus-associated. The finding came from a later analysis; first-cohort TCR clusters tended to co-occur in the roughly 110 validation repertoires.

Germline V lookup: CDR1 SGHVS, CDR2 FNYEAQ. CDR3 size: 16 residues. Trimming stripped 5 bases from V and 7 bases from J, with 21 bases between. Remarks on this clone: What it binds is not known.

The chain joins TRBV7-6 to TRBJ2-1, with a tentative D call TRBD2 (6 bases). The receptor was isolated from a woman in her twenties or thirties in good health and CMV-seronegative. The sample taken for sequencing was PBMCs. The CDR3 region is CASSPWRGQAMNEQFF. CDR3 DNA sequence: TGTGCCAGCAGCCCCTGGCGGGGCCAGGCGATGAATGAGCAGTTCTTC.